These 10 T cell receptor beta chains originate from one sample sequenced in a study of T cell changes during pregnancy in multiple sclerosis. Only in-frame clones appear in the TCRdb table, and some are missing; sequencing was by immunoSEQ multiplex PCR. The repertoire includes 20,000 to 25,000 clones, more than 75% of them detected once, and about 7.4% sits in the top ten. The sequencing used CD8+ T cells from peripheral blood mononuclear cells, collected before pregnancy. The receptors were sampled from a female donor with multiple sclerosis, enrolled in a pregnancy study.

In its sample, this clone is medium-sized. The chain couples TRBV19 to TRBJ2-1; D gene uncertain. The CDR3 sequence is 13 residues long. Germline V gene data show CDR1 as LNHDA and CDR2 as SQIVND (reference sequence). V lost 5 bases, J lost 4 bases, and 9 bases lay in between. The CDR3 spells CASSSARYNEQFF. The CDR3 nucleotides are TGTGCCAGTAGTTCTGCTAGGTACAATGAGCAGTTCTTC.

This clone was seen just once. The V gene is TRBV2, the J gene TRBJ2-1; 9 positions match TRBD1. CDR1 and CDR2 (germline): SNHLY, FYNNEI. V was pared by 8 bases and J by 8 bases, with 19 bases of the junction left unmatched. This CDR3 is built from 17 residues. CDR3 bases: TGTGCCAGCCATAGGGAGATACAGGGGGCTGTTTTTGATGAGCAGTTCTTC. It specifies CASHREIQGAVFDEQFF.

The chain links TRBV10-3 to TRBJ2-7; the D gene is possibly TRBD1 (5 bases). V was clipped by 4 bases and J by 3 bases, with 16 bases between them. CDR1 is ENHRY, CDR2 SYGVKD, per germline. The CDR3 runs to 15 residues. The CDR3 sequence is CAISGWQGKFYEQYF. In DNA form, the CDR3 reads TGTGCCATCAGTGGATGGCAGGGTAAGTTCTACGAGCAGTACTTC.

The chain is built from TRBV27 and TRBJ1-5, with 8 positions matching TRBD1. The CDR3 contains 16 residues. The junction had 10 bases not matched to a gene; V was cut back by 6 bases and J by 3 bases. Germline values: CDR1 MNHEY, CDR2 SMNVEV (reference sequence). The CDR3: CASRVLDRGDNQPQHF. CDR3 nucleotide sequence: TGTGCCAGCAGAGTTTTAGACAGGGGCGACAATCAGCCCCAGCATTTT.

This clone was observed a few times. The J gene is TRBJ1-2, the V gene TRBV5-4; D not certain. Germline V gives CDR1 SGHNT, CDR2 YYREEE (reference sequence). The CDR3 is made up of 13 amino acids. V was shortened by 0 bases and J by 2 bases, with 5 bases between the two germline ends. The CDR3 region is CASSLAGNYGYTF. The DNA of the CDR3 is TGTGCCAGCAGCTTGGCCGGGAACTATGGCTACACCTTC.

The chain combines TRBV6-6 with TRBJ1-2; tentatively, D is TRBD1 (5 bases). The ends were cut back, 6 bases at V and 6 bases at J, with 20 bases in the middle. The V gene's germline CDR1 is MNHNY and CDR2 SVGAGI (reference sequence). The CDR3 consists of 15 residues. CDR3 coding DNA: TGTGCCAGCAGCCCTACTCAGACAGCATTAAATGGCTACACCTTC. This translates into CASSPTQTALNGYTF.

The chain uses TRBV6-1 and TRBJ2-7; D ambiguous. In germline, CDR1 is MNHNS, CDR2 SASEGT. Trimming removed 3 bases from V and 3 bases from J, with 12 bases in between. This CDR3 region has 14 residues. The CDR3 coding sequence is TGTGCCAGCAGTGATCGGTACAGAGACTACGAGCAGTACTTC. The encoded protein is CASSDRYRDYEQYF.

The rearrangement uses TRBV11-2 and TRBJ2-7, with 15 bases fitting TRBD2. J lost 9 bases, V lost 2 bases, and 5 bases had no gene match. Looked up from germline, CDR1 is SGHAT and CDR2 is FQNNGV. The CDR3 has 15 amino acids. The CDR3 is CASSLPGLAGGRQYF. The CDR3 DNA reads TGTGCCAGCAGCTTACCGGGACTAGCGGGAGGTCGGCAGTACTTC.

The chain's CDR3 is CASSLASDRAADTQYF. In DNA form, the CDR3 reads TGTGCCAGCAGCTTAGCGAGCGACAGGGCAGCTGATACGCAGTATTTT. The chain uses TRBV7-6 and TRBJ2-3; the match to TRBD1 covers 7 bases. Germline V gene sequence: CDR1 SGHVS, CDR2 FNYEAQ. CDR3 size: 16 residues. Trimming at V came to 0 bases and at J to 6 bases, leaving 9 bases not matched to a gene.

The rearrangement uses TRBV5-6 and TRBJ2-7; possibly TRBD1 for D (6 bases). V was shortened by 5 bases and J by 6 bases, with 15 bases between the two germline ends. The germline gives CDR1 SGHDT, CDR2 YYEEEE. This CDR3 region has 13 residues. The CDR3 reads CASSGGSPGEQYF. DNA of the CDR3: TGTGCCAGCAGTGGGGGCAGCCCAGGCGAGCAGTACTTC.